This is a list of T cell receptor beta chains from one sample in a study of neoadjuvant anti-PD-1 for oral cavity cancer. This table comes from immunoSEQ multiplex PCR, and its TCRdb copy is limited to in-frame clones, with some not included. This sample has about 16,000 clones; 60% to 70% occur once, and the top ten carry 2% to 3%. Sequencing used PBMCs, obtained before nivolumab (anti-PD-1) treatment. The source of these receptors is a person aged 35-80 years with oral cavity squamous cell carcinoma. The CDR3 runs from the conserved cysteine through the conserved F or W. A D gene is named only where the DNA matches it firmly. Clone size appears in some rows only: once, few, many, or a class for an expanded clone.

>TRBV6-5|few|TRBJ2-7|.
TGTGCCAGCAGTTACTACTCCCTCGGCTCCTACGAGCAGTACTTC
CASSYYSLGSYEQYF
>TRBV19|few|TRBJ1-3|.
TGTGCCAGTAGTGTAGGGACCGCTGGAAACACCATATATTTT
CASSVGTAGNTIYF
>TRBV30|.|TRBJ1-1|.
TGTGCCTGGAGTGTACAGGGCACTGAAGCTTTCTTT
CAWSVQGTEAFF
>TRBV5-1|few|TRBJ2-2|.
TGCGCCAGCAGCTTGACCGGCCAGGGCCTCACAGGAACCGGGGAGCTGTTTTTT
CASSLTGQGLTGTGELFF
>TRBV4-1|.|TRBJ1-3|.
TGCGCCAGCAGCCAAGGGGGTATTCCTGGAAACACCATATATTTT
CASSQGGIPGNTIYF
>TRBV11-2|once|TRBJ2-7|TRBD1
TGTGCCAGCAGCAGGTCCCGGGACAGGGGCGGATACGAGCAGTACTTC
CASSRSRDRGGYEQYF
>TRBV15|.|TRBJ2-1|.
TGTGCCACCAGCGAGGGACCTCGGAATGAGCAGTTCTTC
CATSEGPRNEQFF
>TRBV10-3|.|TRBJ2-3|.
TGTGCCATCAGTCGTGAGGGAGACACAGATACGCAGTATTTT
CAISREGDTDTQYF
>TRBV5-1|few|TRBJ1-1|.
TGCGCCAGCAGCTTGGCCGGGGGCGGTGAAGCTTTCTTT
CASSLAGGGEAFF
>TRBV11-1|.|TRBJ2-7|TRBD1
TGTGCCAGCAGGAAAACTCCGGGACAGGGGGCCCACGAGCAGTACTTC
CASRKTPGQGAHEQYF
>TRBV9|.|TRBJ1-1|TRBD1
TGTGCCAGCAGCGGCCCCGGGACAGGAGACACTGAAGCTTTCTTT
CASSGPGTGDTEAFF
>TRBV19|few|TRBJ1-5|TRBD1
TGTGCCAGTAGTGAGGGGGCCCGGCAGCCCCAGCATTTT
CASSEGARQPQHF
>TRBV19|few|TRBJ2-7|.
TGTGCCAGTAGTATATCTGGCAGCCTCTACGAGCAGTACTTC
CASSISGSLYEQYF
>TRBV6-1|.|TRBJ2-7|.
TGTGCCAGCAGTGCCTCACAGTTACAGTACTTC
CASSASQLQYF
>TRBV29-1|.|TRBJ1-2|.
TGCAGCGTTGACGACCATCTAAACTATGGCTACACCTTC
CSVDDHLNYGYTF